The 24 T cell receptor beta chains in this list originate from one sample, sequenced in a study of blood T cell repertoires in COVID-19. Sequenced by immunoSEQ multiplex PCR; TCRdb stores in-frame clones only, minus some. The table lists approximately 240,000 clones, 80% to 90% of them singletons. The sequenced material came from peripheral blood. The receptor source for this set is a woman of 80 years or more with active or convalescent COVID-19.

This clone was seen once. CDR3 coding DNA: TGCGCCAGCAGCTCGGGACAGGGGGGCCTCGAGCAGTACTTC. Its translation is CASSSGQGGLEQYF. V is TRBV5-1 and J is TRBJ2-7; 11 bases map to TRBD1. The V gene end was trimmed by 3 bases and the J gene end by 6 bases; junction bases not matched to a gene: 5. The germline V gene encodes CDR1 SGHRS and CDR2 YFSETQ. There are 14 residues in the CDR3.

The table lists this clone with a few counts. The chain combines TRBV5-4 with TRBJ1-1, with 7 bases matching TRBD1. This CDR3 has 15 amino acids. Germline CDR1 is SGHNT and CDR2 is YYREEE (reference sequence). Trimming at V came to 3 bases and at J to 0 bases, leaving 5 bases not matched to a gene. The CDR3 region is CASSWPDRLNTEAFF. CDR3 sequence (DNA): TGTGCCAGCAGCTGGCCGGACAGGTTGAACACTGAAGCTTTCTTT.

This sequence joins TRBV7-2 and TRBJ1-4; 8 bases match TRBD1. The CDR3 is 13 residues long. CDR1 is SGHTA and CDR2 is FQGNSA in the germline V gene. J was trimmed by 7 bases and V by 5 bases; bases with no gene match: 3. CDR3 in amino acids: CASSPGTGEKLFF. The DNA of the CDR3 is TGTGCCAGCAGCCCCGGGACAGGTGAAAAACTGTTTTTT.

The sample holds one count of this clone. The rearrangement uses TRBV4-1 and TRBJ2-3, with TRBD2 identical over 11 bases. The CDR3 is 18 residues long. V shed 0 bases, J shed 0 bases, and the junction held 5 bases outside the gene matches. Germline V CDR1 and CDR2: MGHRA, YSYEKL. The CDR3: CASSQDPSGGLSTDTQYF. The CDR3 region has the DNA TGCGCCAGCAGCCAAGATCCTAGCGGGGGGCTTAGCACAGATACGCAGTATTTT.

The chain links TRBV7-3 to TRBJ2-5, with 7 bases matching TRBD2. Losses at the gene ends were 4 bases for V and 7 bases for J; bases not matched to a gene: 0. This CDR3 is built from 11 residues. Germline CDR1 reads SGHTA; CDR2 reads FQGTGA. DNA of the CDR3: TGTGCCAGCAGCTCGGGGGGGACCCAGTACTTC. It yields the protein CASSSGGTQYF. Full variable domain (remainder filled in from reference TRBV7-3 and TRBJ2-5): GAGVSQTPSNKVTEKGKYVELRCDPISGHTALYWYRQSLGQGPEFLIYFQGTGAADDSGLPNDRFFAVRPEGSVSTLKIQRTERGDSAVYLCASSSGGTQYFGPGTRLLVL.

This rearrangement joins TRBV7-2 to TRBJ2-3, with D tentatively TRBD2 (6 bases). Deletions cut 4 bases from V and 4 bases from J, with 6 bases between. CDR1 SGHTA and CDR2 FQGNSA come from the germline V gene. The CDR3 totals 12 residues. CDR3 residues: CASSWGADTQYF. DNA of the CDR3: TGTGCCAGCAGCTGGGGGGCAGATACGCAGTATTTT.

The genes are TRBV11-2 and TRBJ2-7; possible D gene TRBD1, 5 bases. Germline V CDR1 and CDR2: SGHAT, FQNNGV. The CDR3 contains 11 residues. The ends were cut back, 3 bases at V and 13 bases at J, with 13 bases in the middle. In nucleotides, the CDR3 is TGTGCCAGCAGCTTGGGGCGAGCTTGTTACTTC. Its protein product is CASSLGRACYF.

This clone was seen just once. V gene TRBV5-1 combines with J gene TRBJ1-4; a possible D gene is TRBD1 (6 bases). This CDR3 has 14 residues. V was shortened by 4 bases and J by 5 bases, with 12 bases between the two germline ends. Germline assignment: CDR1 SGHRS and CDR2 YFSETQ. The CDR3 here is CASSLRTANEKLFF. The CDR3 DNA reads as TGCGCCAGCAGCCTAAGGACAGCAAATGAAAAACTGTTTTTT.

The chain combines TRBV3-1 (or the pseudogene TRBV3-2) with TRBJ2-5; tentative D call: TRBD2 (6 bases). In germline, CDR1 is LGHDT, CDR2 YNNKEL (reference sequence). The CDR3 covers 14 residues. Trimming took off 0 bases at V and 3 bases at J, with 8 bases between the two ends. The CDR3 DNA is TGTGCCAGCAGCCAAGAGGGACTCAAAGAGACCCAGTACTTC. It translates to CASSQEGLKETQYF.

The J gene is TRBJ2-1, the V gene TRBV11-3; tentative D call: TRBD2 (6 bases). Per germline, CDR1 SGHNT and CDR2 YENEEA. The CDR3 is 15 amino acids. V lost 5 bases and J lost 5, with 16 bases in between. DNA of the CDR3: TGTGCCAGCAGCGATCACGGGGGTAAGAACAATGAGCAGTTCTTC. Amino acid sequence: CASSDHGGKNNEQFF.

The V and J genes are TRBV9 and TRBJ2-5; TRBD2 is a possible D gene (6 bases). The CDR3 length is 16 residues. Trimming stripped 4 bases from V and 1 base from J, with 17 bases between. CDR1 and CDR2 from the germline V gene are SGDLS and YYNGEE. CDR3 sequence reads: CASSSPRGGAQETQYF. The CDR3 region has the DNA TGTGCCAGCAGCTCTCCTAGAGGCGGGGCCCAAGAGACCCAGTACTTC.

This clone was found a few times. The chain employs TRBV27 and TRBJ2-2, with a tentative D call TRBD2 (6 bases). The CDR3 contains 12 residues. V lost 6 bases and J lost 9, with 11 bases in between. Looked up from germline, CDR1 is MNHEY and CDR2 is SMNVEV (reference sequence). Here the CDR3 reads CASRGGEWELFF. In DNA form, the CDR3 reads TGTGCCAGCAGGGGGGGAGAGTGGGAGCTGTTTTTT.

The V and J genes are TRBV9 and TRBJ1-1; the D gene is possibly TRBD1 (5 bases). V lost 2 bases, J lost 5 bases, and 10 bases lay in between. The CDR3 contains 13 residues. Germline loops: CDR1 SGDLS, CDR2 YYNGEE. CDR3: CASSVSGGTEAFF. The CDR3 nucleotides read TGTGCCAGCAGCGTTTCCGGGGGTACTGAAGCTTTCTTT.

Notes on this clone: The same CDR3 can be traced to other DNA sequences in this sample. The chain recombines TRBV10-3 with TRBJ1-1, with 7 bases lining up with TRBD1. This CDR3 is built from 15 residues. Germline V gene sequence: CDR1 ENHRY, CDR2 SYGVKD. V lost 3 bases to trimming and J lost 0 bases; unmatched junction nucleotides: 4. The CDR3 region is CAISDRTGMNTEAFF. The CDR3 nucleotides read TGTGCCATCAGTGACCGGACAGGCATGAACACTGAAGCTTTCTTT.

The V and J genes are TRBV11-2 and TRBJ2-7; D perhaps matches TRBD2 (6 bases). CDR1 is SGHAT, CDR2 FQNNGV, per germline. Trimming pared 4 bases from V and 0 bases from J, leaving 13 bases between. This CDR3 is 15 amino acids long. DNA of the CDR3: TGTGCCAGCAGCTCATCCGGGACTGCCTCCTACGAGCAGTACTTC. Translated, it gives CASSSSGTASYEQYF. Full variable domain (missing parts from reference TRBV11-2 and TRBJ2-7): EAGVAQSPRYKIIEKRQSVAFWCNPISGHATLYWYQQILGQGPKLLIQFQNNGVVDDSQLPKDRFSAERLKGVDSTLKIQPAKLEDSAVYLCASSSSGTASYEQYFGPGTRLTVT.

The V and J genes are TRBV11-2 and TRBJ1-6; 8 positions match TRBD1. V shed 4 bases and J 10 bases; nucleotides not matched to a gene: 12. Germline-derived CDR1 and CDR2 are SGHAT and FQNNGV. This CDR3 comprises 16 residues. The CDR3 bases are TGTGCCAGCAGCTCCTCTGGACAGGGTGGCGGGTCACCCCTCCACTTT. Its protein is CASSSSGQGGGSPLHF.

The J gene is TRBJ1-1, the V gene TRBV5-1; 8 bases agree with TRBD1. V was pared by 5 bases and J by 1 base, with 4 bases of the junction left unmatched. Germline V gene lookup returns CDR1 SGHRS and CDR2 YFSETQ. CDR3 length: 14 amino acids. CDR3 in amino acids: CASSPGTGNTEAFF. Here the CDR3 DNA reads TGCGCCAGCAGTCCCGGGACAGGGAACACTGAAGCTTTCTTT.

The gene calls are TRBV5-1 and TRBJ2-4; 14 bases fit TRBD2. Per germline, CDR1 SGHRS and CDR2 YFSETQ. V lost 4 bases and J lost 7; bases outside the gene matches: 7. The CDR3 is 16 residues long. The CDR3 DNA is TGCGCCAGCAGCATAGGGACTAGCGGGAGCCTGAACATTCAGTACTTC. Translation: CASSIGTSGSLNIQYF.

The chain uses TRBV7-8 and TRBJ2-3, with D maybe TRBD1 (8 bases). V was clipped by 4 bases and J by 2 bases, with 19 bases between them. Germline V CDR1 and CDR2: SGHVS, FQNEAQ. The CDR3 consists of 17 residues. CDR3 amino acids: CASSSGQGGSYTDTQYF. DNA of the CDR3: TGTGCCAGCAGCTCCGGACAGGGAGGGAGTTACACAGATACGCAGTATTTT.

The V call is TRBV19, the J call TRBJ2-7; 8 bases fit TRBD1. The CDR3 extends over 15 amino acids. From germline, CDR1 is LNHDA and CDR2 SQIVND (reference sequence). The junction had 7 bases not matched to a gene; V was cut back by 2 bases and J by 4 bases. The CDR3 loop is CASSIRTGPKYEQYF. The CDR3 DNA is TGTGCCAGTAGTATAAGGACAGGGCCAAAGTACGAGCAGTACTTC.

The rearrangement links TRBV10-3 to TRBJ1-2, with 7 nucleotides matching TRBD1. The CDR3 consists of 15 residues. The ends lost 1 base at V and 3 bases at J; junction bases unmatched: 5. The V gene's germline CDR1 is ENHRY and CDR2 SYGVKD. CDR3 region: CAISEYRGEDYGYTF. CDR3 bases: TGTGCCATCAGTGAGTACAGGGGTGAGGACTATGGCTACACCTTC.

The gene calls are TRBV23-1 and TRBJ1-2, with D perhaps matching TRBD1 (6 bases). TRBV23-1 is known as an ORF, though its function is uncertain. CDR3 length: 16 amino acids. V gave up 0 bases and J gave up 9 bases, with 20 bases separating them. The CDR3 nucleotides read TGCGCCAGCAGTCAATCGATAACAGGGAGGGACAATCGCTACACCTTC. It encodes CASSQSITGRDNRYTF.

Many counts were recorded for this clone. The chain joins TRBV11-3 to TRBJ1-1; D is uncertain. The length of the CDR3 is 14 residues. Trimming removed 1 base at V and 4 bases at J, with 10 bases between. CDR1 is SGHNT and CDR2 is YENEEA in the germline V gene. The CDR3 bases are TGTGCCAGCAGCTTAGTATCAGTATCCACTGAAGCTTTCTTT. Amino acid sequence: CASSLVSVSTEAFF.

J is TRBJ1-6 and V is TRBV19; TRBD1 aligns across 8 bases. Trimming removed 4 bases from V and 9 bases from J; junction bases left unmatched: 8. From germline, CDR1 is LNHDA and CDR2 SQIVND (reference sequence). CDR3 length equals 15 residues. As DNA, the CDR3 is TGTGCCAGTAGTAAGGACAGGGCAAGGGGTTCACCCCTCCACTTT. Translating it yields CASSKDRARGSPLHF. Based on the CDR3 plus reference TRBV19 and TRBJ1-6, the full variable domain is DGGITQSPKYLFRKEGQNVTLSCEQNLNHDAMYWYRQDPGQGLRLIYYSQIVNDFQKGDIAEGYSVSREKKESFPLTVTSAQKNPTAFYLCASSKDRARGSPLHFGNGTRLTVT.